This T cell receptor (beta chain) was profiled in a study of molecular identifiers for immune sequencing clone quantification. Study findings and constraints: Clones that exceeded 20 RNA copies held over 98% of effector molecules, yet under 1% in naive cells.

TCRdb re-called the PCR reads through MiXCR, storing one row per CDR3 protein. The sample lists approximately 680,000 distinct CDR3 sequences; about 25% were seen once. The CDR3 has 17 residues. Trimming removed 2 bases from V and 0 bases from J, with 17 bases in between. The germline V gene encodes CDR1 KGHSH and CDR2 LQKENI. Turning to this clonotype: The antigen remains unidentified.

Specimen: naive CD8+ T cells from blood, with Jurkat cell RNA spiked in. Subset indicated: FACS-sorted CD8+CD4-CCR7+CD45RA+ naive T cells. The clonotype comes from a human donor in good health. Some libraries in this study had Jurkat cell RNA spiked in. This chain links TRBV18 with TRBJ2-7, with D possibly matching TRBD2 (6 bases). As DNA, the CDR3 is TGTGCCAGCTCACCAAGGAGTAGAGCGGGCAACTCCTACGAGCAGTACTTC. It codes for CASSPRSRAGNSYEQYF.